This T cell receptor beta chain was sequenced for a study of blood T cell repertoires in COVID-19. Study background: PBMCs, B-cell-depleted T cells, or T cells provided the cDNA or gDNA that made up the material.

This clone has a handful of counts. Original data processing: Cell counts per sample came from amplifying reference gene primers. Sequencing used immunoSEQ multiplex PCR; TCRdb keeps in-frame clones, though not all of them. D and trimming were read from the DNA, whereas the V and J calls and clone size are those reported in that table. The table lists approximately 58,000 clones, about three quarters of them singletons. Germline V gene sequence: CDR1 MNHEY, CDR2 SVGEGT. The ends lost 3 bases at V and 2 bases at J; junction bases unmatched: 5. The CDR3 is 15 residues long. The chain recombines TRBV6-2 or TRBV6-3 with TRBJ2-7; 9 bases match TRBD2. This receptor was taken from a man between 65 and 79 years old with active or convalescent COVID-19. The sequencing sample was made of peripheral blood. The DNA for the CDR3 is TGTGCCAGCAGTTATTATGAGCGGGGGGCCTACGAGCAGTACTTC. Residues: CASSYYERGAYEQYF.